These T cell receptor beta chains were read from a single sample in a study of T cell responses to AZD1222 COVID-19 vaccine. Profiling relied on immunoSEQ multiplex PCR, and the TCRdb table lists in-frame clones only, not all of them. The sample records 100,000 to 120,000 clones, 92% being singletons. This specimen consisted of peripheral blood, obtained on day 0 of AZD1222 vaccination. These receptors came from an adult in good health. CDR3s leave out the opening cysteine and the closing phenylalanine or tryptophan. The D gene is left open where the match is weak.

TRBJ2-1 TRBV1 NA TSSQTGELDEQF
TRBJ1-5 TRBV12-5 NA ASGFNSLYQPQH
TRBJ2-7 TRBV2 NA ATSWDTGYEQY
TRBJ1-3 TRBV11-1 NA ASSPGTASGNTIY
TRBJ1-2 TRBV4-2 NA ASSQGANYGYT
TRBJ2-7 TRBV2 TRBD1 ASKGTGASYEQY
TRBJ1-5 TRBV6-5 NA ATHGGVNQPQH
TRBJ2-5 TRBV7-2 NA ASSFGGLQETQY
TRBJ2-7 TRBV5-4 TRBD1 ASSLAGTGVYEQY
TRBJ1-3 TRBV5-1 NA ASSLDIATGNTIY
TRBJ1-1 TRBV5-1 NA ASSLGTANTEAF
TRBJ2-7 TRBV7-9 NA ASSLAGGQRAYEQY
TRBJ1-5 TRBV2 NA ASQRDSNQPQH
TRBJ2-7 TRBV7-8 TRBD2 ASSFPTGTSDSKAGTYEQY
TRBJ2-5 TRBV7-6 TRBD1 ASSLGQQETQY
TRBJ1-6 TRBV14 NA ASSPRDSYNSPLH
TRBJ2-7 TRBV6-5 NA ASSYARFAEGYEQY
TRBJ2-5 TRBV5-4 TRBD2 ASSTGTAGGKETQY
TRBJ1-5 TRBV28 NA ASSLGGGVGQPQH
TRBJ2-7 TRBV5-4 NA ASSLAGRGEGEQY
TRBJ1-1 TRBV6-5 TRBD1 ASSYSTGEAF
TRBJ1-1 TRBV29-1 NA SVRGREVTEAF
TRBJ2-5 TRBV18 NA ASSPGRNQETQY
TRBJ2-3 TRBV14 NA ASSLFDLPDTQY
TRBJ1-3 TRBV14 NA ASSLQFSGNTIY
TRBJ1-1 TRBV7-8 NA ASSLGGPLGHMNTEAF
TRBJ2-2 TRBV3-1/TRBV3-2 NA ASANTGELF
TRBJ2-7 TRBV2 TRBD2 ASIEKGLTSTEQY
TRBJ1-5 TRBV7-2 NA ASSLLGLYSNQPQH
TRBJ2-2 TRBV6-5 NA ASSSERVSGELF
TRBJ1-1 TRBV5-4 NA ASSLRGLNTEAF
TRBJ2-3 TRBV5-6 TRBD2 ASSFLAGVTSSTDTQY
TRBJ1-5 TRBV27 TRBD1 ASSGQGAQPQH
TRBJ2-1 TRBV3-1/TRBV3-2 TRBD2 ASSQDRLAGVTYNEQF
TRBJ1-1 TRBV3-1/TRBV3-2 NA ASSQDGIMNTEAF
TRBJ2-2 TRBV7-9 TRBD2 ASSGGLSNTGELF
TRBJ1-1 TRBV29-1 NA SVEGYGGAGTEAF